Presented here are 3 T cell receptor beta chains from one specimen sequenced in a study of cytotoxic CD8 clonotypes in ibrutinib-treated CLL. Clones were read by immunoSEQ multiplex PCR, and TCRdb kept only the in-frame ones, dropping some. The repertoire holds about 50,000 clones, with less than 90% as singletons. The sequences come from PBMCs, collected after 24 months of ibrutinib treatment. The receptors shown here come from a human donor with chronic lymphocytic leukemia.

The chain combines TRBV28 with TRBJ2-4; 9 bases map to TRBD1. Germline lookup yields CDR1 MDHEN and CDR2 SYDVKM. J gave up 9 bases and V 5 bases, and 5 bases lay outside the gene matches. This CDR3 comprises 13 residues. The CDR3 sequence is CASSRGQGLIQYF. CDR3 coding DNA: TGTGCCAGCAGTCGTGGACAGGGGCTCATTCAGTACTTC.

The J gene is TRBJ2-1, the V gene TRBV19; the match to TRBD2 covers 8 bases. Germline lookup yields CDR1 LNHDA and CDR2 SQIVND (reference sequence). There are 16 residues in the CDR3. With 1 base clipped from V and 0 bases from J, the junction kept 2 bases outside the gene matches. In DNA, the CDR3 is TGTGCCAGTAGTATAGGTACTAGCGGCTCCTACAATGAGCAGTTCTTC. Translation: CASSIGTSGSYNEQFF.

The chain couples TRBV10-3 to TRBJ2-1; 11 nucleotides match TRBD2. The V and J ends lost 8 bases and 3 bases, in that order; junction bases with no gene match: 3. Looked up from germline, CDR1 is ENHRY and CDR2 is SYGVKD. The CDR3 extends over 14 amino acids. The CDR3 DNA is TGTGCCATCGGGGGGACTAGCGGCTACAATGAGCAGTTCTTC. Translation: CAIGGTSGYNEQFF.